The clone carrying this T cell receptor (beta chain) was seen just once. This sample was included in a study of blood T cell repertoires in COVID-19. Overall study: Spain, Italy and the United States supplied samples that represented acute and convalescent COVID-19. Sources were T cells, B-cell-depleted T cells, or PBMCs; the material itself was cDNA or gDNA.

Germline loops: CDR1 LGHNA, CDR2 YSLEER. V shed 0 bases and J shed 10 bases, with 16 bases lying between them. CDR3 length: 15 residues. Per the original methods: How many nucleated cells were present was estimated from reference gene primer amplification. Libraries were prepared by immunoSEQ multiplex PCR; TCRdb keeps only in-frame clonotypes and omits some of them. That table furnishes V, J and clone size, whereas the DNA furnished D and trimming. Here the sample spans 270,000 or so clones, roughly four fifths being singletons. The TCR comes from a woman between 45 and 65 years old who had recovered from COVID-19. The specimen sequenced was peripheral blood. The rearrangement joins TRBV4-3 to TRBJ2-1, with a weak D call TRBD2 (6 bases). The CDR3 bases are TGCGCCAGCAGCCAAGAAAAGCGGAGGGCGGCGGAGCAGTTCTTC. Its translation is CASSQEKRRAAEQFF.